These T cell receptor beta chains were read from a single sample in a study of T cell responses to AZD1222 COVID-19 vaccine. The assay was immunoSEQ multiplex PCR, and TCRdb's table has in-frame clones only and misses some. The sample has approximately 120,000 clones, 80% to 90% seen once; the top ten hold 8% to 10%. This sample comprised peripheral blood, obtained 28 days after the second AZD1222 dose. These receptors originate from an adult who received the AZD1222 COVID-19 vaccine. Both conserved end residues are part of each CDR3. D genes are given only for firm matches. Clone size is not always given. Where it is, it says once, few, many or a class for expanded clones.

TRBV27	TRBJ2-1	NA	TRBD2	CAIGRGSGSYNEQFF	TGTGCCATCGGGAGGGGTAGCGGCTCCTACAATGAGCAGTTCTTC
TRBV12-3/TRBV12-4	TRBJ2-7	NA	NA	CASSSTGGDEQYF	TGTGCCAGCAGTTCGACAGGTGGGGACGAGCAGTACTTC
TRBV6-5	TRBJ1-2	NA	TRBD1	CASSYSDRPYGYTF	TGTGCCAGCAGTTACTCGGACAGGCCCTATGGCTACACCTTC
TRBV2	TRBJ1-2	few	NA	CASSDAAGYGYTF	TGTGCCAGCAGTGATGCGGCAGGGTATGGCTACACCTTC
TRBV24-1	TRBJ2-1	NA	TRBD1	CATSKGQGYNEQFF	TGTGCCACCAGTAAAGGACAGGGGTACAATGAGCAGTTCTTC
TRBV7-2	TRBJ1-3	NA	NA	CASSRQIYSGNTIYF	TGTGCCAGCAGCCGCCAAATCTACTCTGGAAACACCATATATTTT
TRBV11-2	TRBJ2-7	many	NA	CASNHLRQGTYEQYF	TGTGCCAGCAACCACTTGAGGCAGGGGACCTACGAGCAGTACTTC
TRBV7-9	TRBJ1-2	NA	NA	CASSLANFYGYTF	TGTGCCAGCAGCTTAGCTAATTTCTATGGCTACACCTTC
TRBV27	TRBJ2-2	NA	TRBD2	CASSLLGVSGKNTGELFF	TGTGCCAGCAGTTTACTGGGGGTGAGCGGGAAGAACACCGGGGAGCTGTTTTTT
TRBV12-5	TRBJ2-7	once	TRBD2	CASGLVRISGRAYEQYF	TGTGCTAGTGGTTTGGTAAGGATAAGCGGGAGGGCCTACGAGCAGTACTTC